This T cell receptor beta chain is drawn from a study of cytomegalovirus exposure and HLA in healthy donors. Assay: immunoSEQ multiplex PCR; the TCRdb copy retains only in-frame clones and omits some. The repertoire holds 150,000 to 200,000 clones, with 65% to 85% as singletons. Trimming pared 1 base from V and 0 bases from J, leaving 11 bases between. Germline CDR1 SGHRS, CDR2 YFSETQ. The CDR3 consists of 16 residues. The receptor was isolated from a woman between 18 and 30 years old in good health and CMV-seropositive. V gene TRBV5-1 combines with J gene TRBJ1-3; possibly TRBD1 for D (5 bases). Sequencing input: PBMCs. In nucleotides, the CDR3 is TGCGCCAGCAGCTTGAATAGGGGCGTCTCTGGAAACACCATATATTTT. Its protein is CASSLNRGVSGNTIYF.